What follows describes a single TCR beta chain. Measured with immunoSEQ multiplex PCR; TCRdb has only the in-frame clones, and not every one. Counted here are about 110,000 clones, 90% occurring once; the ten biggest clones make up 7% to 9%. The germline V gene has CDR1 LNHDA and CDR2 SQIVND (reference sequence). This CDR3 is built from 15 residues. V was clipped by 5 bases and J by 2 bases; unmatched bases: 7. The sample comes from a study of T cell responses to AZD1222 COVID-19 vaccine. Sequences were derived from peripheral blood, sampled 28 days after the second AZD1222 dose. The chain uses TRBV19 and TRBJ2-7; TRBD1 matches at 9 bases. This receptor was taken from an adult who received the AZD1222 COVID-19 vaccine. CDR3 nucleotides: TGTGCCAGTAGTTTCCAGGACAGGGGCCCCTACGAGCAGTACTTC. Protein product: CASSFQDRGPYEQYF. Combining the CDR3 with reference TRBV19 and TRBJ2-7 gives the whole variable domain DGGITQSPKYLFRKEGQNVTLSCEQNLNHDAMYWYRQDPGQGLRLIYYSQIVNDFQKGDIAEGYSVSREKKESFPLTVTSAQKNPTAFYLCASSFQDRGPYEQYFGPGTRLTVT.